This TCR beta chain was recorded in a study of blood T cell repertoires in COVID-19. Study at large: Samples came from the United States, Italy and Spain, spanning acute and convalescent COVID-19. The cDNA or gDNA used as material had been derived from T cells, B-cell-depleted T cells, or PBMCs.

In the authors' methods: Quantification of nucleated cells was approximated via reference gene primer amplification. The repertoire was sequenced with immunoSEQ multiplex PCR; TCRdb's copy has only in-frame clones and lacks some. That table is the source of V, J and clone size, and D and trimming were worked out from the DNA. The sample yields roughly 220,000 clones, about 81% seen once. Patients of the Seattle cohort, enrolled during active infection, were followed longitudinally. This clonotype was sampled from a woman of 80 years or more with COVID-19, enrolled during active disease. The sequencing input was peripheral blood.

The CDR3 coding sequence is TGTGCCAGCAGTTTATGGACCCTAGCAACAAACACCGGGGAGCTGTTTTTT. It specifies CASSLWTLATNTGELFF. The genes are TRBV28 and TRBJ2-2, with D perhaps TRBD2 (5 bases). Germline-derived CDR1 and CDR2 are MDHEN and SYDVKM. The CDR3 consists of 17 residues. Trimming removed 0 bases from V and 2 bases from J, with 13 bases in between.